This TCR beta chain was retrieved from a study of blood T cell repertoires in COVID-19 (dated by TCRdb to 2020 to 2022). Background on the whole study: The collaborator samples originated in the United States, Italy and Spain and spanned the acute and convalescent phases of COVID-19. The prospective study material was composed of cDNA or gDNA derived from T cells, B-cell-depleted T cells, or PBMCs. Deeply sampled blood TCRbeta repertoires from subjects exposed to, actively infected with, or recovered from COVID-19 were included in the dataset. The repertoires were made available in a free public database intended to serve as a resource for research on the immune response to SARS-CoV-2. The samples were drawn from the first 160 participants of the ongoing ImmuneRACE study and from about 1,200 subjects provided by 6 global collaborators. Sample metadata almost always included a de-identified subject ID, COVID-19 status, age in years and sex. HLA class I and class II types, where available, came from metadata supplied by the sample provider rather than from assay-based typing.

TCRbeta CDR3 regions were amplified from genomic DNA using the immunoSEQ Assay, a bias-controlled multiplex PCR. The authors' pipeline ran thus. The number of nucleated cells in each sample was estimated by amplification of reference gene primers within the assay. To quantify the absolute abundance of each unique TCRbeta CDR3 rearrangement, sequence reads were collapsed and filtered. For each sample, productive Simpson clonality was calculated as the square root of Simpson's diversity index over productive rearrangements. TCRdb retrieved this table from immuneACCESS and kept in-frame rearrangements only. Not all clones are present; in checked studies, unresolved V genes account for under half, and no reason is known for the remainder. V, J and clone size are those of that table, while D and trimming were read from the DNA. The sample has approximately 65,000 clones on record, roughly 80% of them singletons. In total, the top ten clones hold 3.5% to 4% of the sample.

The CDR1 and CDR2 encoded by the germline V gene (reference sequence) are SEHNR and FQNEAQ. V lost 4 bases and J lost 5 bases, and the count of bases not matched to a germline gene is 7. The CDR3 starts with the cysteine, ends with the phenylalanine, and has 15 residues. Just CDR3 DNA is preserved here, 45 bases in frame from base 1. In the prospective study, participants were about 18 to 89 years old, resided in around 25 geographic areas of the United States, and were enrolled through a virtual design. To assign participants to cohorts, the prospective study relied on clinical history that participants themselves reported in a screening survey and a study questionnaire. Each participant in the prospective study had whole blood, serum and a nasopharyngeal or oropharyngeal swab collected by mobile phlebotomists. Over a 2-month period, participants in the prospective study had the option of providing additional blood draws and questionnaires. Prospective study blood samples were shipped either frozen or at room temperature before DNA extraction.

On this clone itself: What this receptor recognizes is not known. No quality values exist for individual bases; no much larger clone is one base distant.

The paper's findings and limits, for the study overall: The amount of clinical and demographic metadata varied by source and participant and was provided uncurated.

The sample consisted of PBMCs or T cells enriched from blood (not recorded which). The chain employs TRBV7-9 and TRBJ1-1, with TRBD1 matching 10 junction bases. This receptor was taken from a woman in her 40s with acute COVID-19. In nucleotides, the sequence is TGTGCCAGCAGCTCCCCGGACAGGGGGGGGACTGAAGCTTTCTTT. Translated, it reads CASSSPDRGGTEAFF.